These 7 T cell receptor beta chains came from one sample sequenced in a study of graft-versus-host responses after intestinal transplantation. Repertoires were generated with immunoSEQ multiplex PCR, while TCRdb's copy carries only in-frame clones and drops some. Among 40,000 to 55,000 clones listed, approximately 84% were seen once. For these receptors, no antigen is known. Sequenced material: unstimulated CD4+ T cells sorted from spleen or lymph node cells, taken before transplant. These TCRs come from a human donor who was the organ donor for an intestinal transplant.

The V call is TRBV30, the J call TRBJ2-7; 8 nucleotides agree with TRBD2. Germline assignment: CDR1 GTSNPN and CDR2 SVGIG (reference sequence). The CDR3 runs to 17 residues. The ends lost 0 bases at V and 4 bases at J; junction bases unmatched: 14. In DNA form, the CDR3 reads TGTGCCTGGAGTGTTATGGCGCTAGCGGGTGCCTCATACGAGCAGTACTTC. Translation: CAWSVMALAGASYEQYF.

The chain couples TRBV4-3 to TRBJ2-7; TRBD2 might be the D (6 bases). CDR1 is LGHNA and CDR2 is YSLEER in the germline V gene. V was clipped by 6 bases and J by 6 bases, with 18 bases between them. The CDR3 consists of 14 residues. CDR3 in DNA: TGCGCCAGCAGTAGGACTACAACCTTCAGCGAGCAGTACTTC. Protein: CASSRTTTFSEQYF.

The chain recombines TRBV7-2 with TRBJ1-2; D remains ambiguous. Germline CDR1 reads SGHTA; CDR2 reads FQGNSA. The CDR3 is 14 residues long. V lost 3 bases and J lost 0, with 8 bases in between. CDR3 region: CASSFGGPNYGYTF. In DNA, the CDR3 is TGTGCCAGCAGCTTCGGAGGACCTAACTATGGCTACACCTTC.

This chain joins TRBV7-2 and TRBJ2-5; 8 bases are shared with TRBD2. Germline trimming cut 1 base from V and 4 bases from J; bases unmatched to any gene: 5. CDR3 size: 15 residues. The germline V gene encodes CDR1 SGHTA and CDR2 FQGNSA. The CDR3, as DNA: TGTGCCAGCAGCTTAGATGGGCGGGAGGTAGAGACCCAGTACTTC. Its protein is CASSLDGREVETQYF. Variable domain in full (rest from reference TRBV7-2 and TRBJ2-5): GAGVSQSPSNKVTEKGKDVELRCDPISGHTALYWYRQSLGQGLEFLIYFQGNSAPDKSGLPSDRFSAERTGGSVSTLTIQRTQQEDSAVYLCASSLDGREVETQYFGPGTRLLVL.

This chain connects TRBV19 to TRBJ2-1; 11 positions match TRBD2. Germline values: CDR1 LNHDA, CDR2 SQIVND (reference sequence). The junction had 9 bases not matched to a gene; V was cut back by 8 bases and J by 0 bases. The CDR3 is made up of 17 amino acids. CDR3 coding DNA: TGTGCCAGTCGACTAGCGGGGCGCCGGGACTCCTACAATGAGCAGTTCTTC. Its translation: CASRLAGRRDSYNEQFF.

This clone has more than one count but fewer than ten. This CDR3 is CASSSRWETQYF. In DNA, the CDR3 is TGCGCCAGCAGCTCCCGGTGGGAGACCCAGTACTTC. The V call is TRBV5-1, the J call TRBJ2-5; no clear D. Trimming removed 3 bases from V and 5 bases from J, with 8 bases in between. Germline lookup yields CDR1 SGHRS and CDR2 YFSETQ. The CDR3 spans 12 residues.

The chain joins TRBV5-8 to TRBJ2-1, with 7 bases aligning to TRBD1. The CDR3 sequence is 13 residues long. Germline V gene data show CDR1 as SGHTS and CDR2 as YDEGEE. V trimming: 5 bases; J trimming: 3 bases; junction bases outside the gene matches: 2. Here the CDR3 reads CASRSGGYNEQFF. The CDR3 coding sequence is TGTGCCAGCAGATCAGGGGGCTACAATGAGCAGTTCTTC.